These 20 T cell receptor beta chains were all obtained from the same sample, sequenced in a study of blood T cell repertoires in COVID-19. Data came from immunoSEQ multiplex PCR; TCRdb stores just in-frame clones and leaves some out. The sample records hundreds of thousands of clones, about 88% being singletons. The sequencing sample was made of peripheral blood. These receptors all stem from a woman aged 55-69 years with COVID-19, enrolled during active disease.

The V and J genes are TRBV29-1 and TRBJ1-1; unclear D gene. CDR1 is SQVTM and CDR2 is ANQGSEA in the germline V gene. V was pared by 6 bases and J by 7 bases, with 12 bases between. The CDR3 consists of 11 residues. The chain's CDR3 is CSVPGGYEAFF. For the CDR3, the DNA is TGCAGCGTCCCCGGCGGATATGAAGCTTTCTTT. Full variable domain (rest looked up from reference TRBV29-1 and TRBJ1-1): SAVISQKPSRDICQRGTSLTIQCQVDSQVTMMFWYRQQPGQSLTLIATANQGSEATYESGFVIDKFPISRPNLTFSTLTVSNMSPEDSSIYLCSVPGGYEAFFGQGTRLTVV.

This clone was seen a single time. This sequence joins TRBV27 and TRBJ2-5, with 10 bases aligning to TRBD1. CDR3 size: 14 residues. Unmatched junction bases numbered 6, after V lost 5 bases and J lost 6 bases. Per the germline V gene, CDR1 is MNHEY and CDR2 is SMNVEV (reference sequence). The CDR3 region is CASSTGTGVKTQYF. In nucleotides, the CDR3 is TGTGCCAGCAGTACCGGGACAGGGGTAAAGACCCAGTACTTC.

This sequence joins TRBV6-6 and TRBJ1-2; a weak D match, TRBD1 (6 bases). This CDR3 is 14 amino acids long. Germline values: CDR1 MNHNY, CDR2 SVGAGI (reference sequence). The V gene lost 4 bases and the J gene lost 3 bases, with 12 bases spanning the gap. The CDR3 region is CASSSQGWDYGYTF. The CDR3 DNA sequence: TGTGCCAGCAGTTCACAGGGTTGGGACTATGGCTACACCTTC.

V gene TRBV7-3 combines with J gene TRBJ2-2; 9 nucleotides agree with TRBD2. This CDR3 spans 15 amino acids. Germline loops: CDR1 SGHTA, CDR2 FQGTGA. The junction had 10 bases not matched to a gene; V was cut back by 6 bases and J by 8 bases. CDR3 nucleotides: TGTGCCAGCAGTTATAGCGGGGGAACGCCAGGGGAGCTGTTTTTT. The encoded protein is CASSYSGGTPGELFF.

This clone was observed a handful of times. The V gene is TRBV10-2, the J gene TRBJ2-2, with D possibly matching TRBD1 (5 bases). This CDR3 has 13 residues. Per the germline V gene, CDR1 is WSHSY and CDR2 is SAAADI. The V and J ends lost 2 bases and 6 bases respectively, with 7 bases between them. Written as DNA, the CDR3 is TGCGCCAGCAGTGAGACAGGAGCCGGGGAGCTGTTTTTT. It encodes CASSETGAGELFF.

This chain joins TRBV5-1 and TRBJ2-5; 8 positions agree with TRBD2. The CDR3 runs 18 residues. In germline, CDR1 is SGHRS, CDR2 YFSETQ. Germline trimming cut 1 base from V and 2 bases from J; bases unmatched to any gene: 13. The CDR3 here is CASSLLRAGALPQETQYF. The CDR3 DNA sequence: TGCGCCAGCAGCTTGTTACGAGCGGGGGCCCTCCCTCAAGAGACCCAGTACTTC.

The chain has TRBV7-2 and TRBJ2-7, with D possibly being TRBD1 (6 bases). The V end was cut by 2 bases, the J end by 2 bases, with 13 bases between. This CDR3 spans 15 amino acids. CDR1 is SGHTA, CDR2 FQGNSA, per germline. CDR3 sequence reads: CASSLRGSGAYEQYF. CDR3 nucleotides: TGTGCCAGCAGCTTAAGGGGGAGTGGGGCCTACGAGCAGTACTTC.

This rearrangement joins TRBV7-9 to TRBJ2-3, with D uncertain. The V gene's germline CDR1 is SEHNR and CDR2 FQNEAQ (reference sequence). The V end was cut by 5 bases, the J end by 4 bases, with 16 bases between. The CDR3 has 15 amino acids. In DNA, the CDR3 is TGTGCCAGCAGCCCACTCGGGTCTCGGCCAGATACGCAGTATTTT. This sequence encodes CASSPLGSRPDTQYF.

The chain is built from TRBV19 and TRBJ1-4, with D maybe TRBD1 (6 bases). The CDR3 covers 13 residues. Trimming cost V 10 bases and J 4 bases, with 13 bases left between them. Germline CDR1 LNHDA, CDR2 SQIVND (reference sequence). The CDR3 sequence: CAIGGRNNEKLFF. The CDR3 nucleotides are TGTGCCATAGGGGGTAGGAATAATGAAAAACTGTTTTTT. Complete variable domain (other parts from reference TRBV19 and TRBJ1-4): DGGITQSPKYLFRKEGQNVTLSCEQNLNHDAMYWYRQDPGQGLRLIYYSQIVNDFQKGDIAEGYSVSREKKESFPLTVTSAQKNPTAFYLCAIGGRNNEKLFFGSGTQLSVL.

The rearrangement links TRBV2 to TRBJ2-1; 8 bases are a match to TRBD1. J gave up 9 bases and V 6 bases, and 10 bases lay outside the gene matches. Looked up from germline, CDR1 is SNHLY and CDR2 is FYNNEI. The CDR3 is 14 amino acids. This CDR3 reads CASRADRAGGEQFF. DNA of the CDR3: TGTGCCAGCAGGGCGGACAGGGCTGGGGGTGAGCAGTTCTTC.

The chain combines TRBV5-1 with TRBJ2-5; no clear D. The CDR3 sequence is 12 residues long. The ends were cut back, 5 bases at V and 5 bases at J, with 10 bases in the middle. Germline CDR1 is SGHRS and CDR2 is YFSETQ. CDR3 DNA: TGCGCCAGCAGTATGACATTGGAGACCCAGTACTTC. It specifies CASSMTLETQYF. Full variable domain (rest looked up from reference TRBV5-1 and TRBJ2-5): KAGVTQTPRYLIKTRGQQVTLSCSPISGHRSVSWYQQTPGQGLQFLFEYFSETQRNKGNFPGRFSGRQFSNSRSEMNVSTLELGDSALYLCASSMTLETQYFGPGTRLLVL.

The chain is built from TRBV7-6 and TRBJ2-5; D is possibly TRBD1 (5 bases). There are 15 residues in the CDR3. Germline CDR1 and CDR2: SGHVS and FNYEAQ. V lost 1 base and J lost 1, with 10 bases in between. The CDR3 protein is CASSLVEGAQETQYF. The CDR3 DNA follows: TGTGCCAGCAGCTTAGTCGAAGGGGCCCAAGAGACCCAGTACTTC.

The chain has TRBV5-1 and TRBJ1-6; no firm D call. The CDR3 spans 16 residues. V shed 4 bases and J shed 8 bases, with 19 bases lying between them. CDR1 is SGHRS and CDR2 is YFSETQ in the germline V gene. The CDR3 sequence: CASSQRPVLRDSPLHF. The CDR3, as DNA: TGCGCCAGCAGCCAGAGACCCGTCCTGAGGGATTCACCCCTCCACTTT.

This chain joins TRBV9 and TRBJ2-2, with D maybe TRBD1 (6 bases). The CDR3 is 12 residues long. V lost 9 bases and J 7 bases, leaving 13 bases between the germline ends. Germline V gene lookup returns CDR1 SGDLS and CDR2 YYNGEE. The CDR3 coding sequence is TGTGCCACCAACGAGGGGGTCGGGGAGCTGTTTTTT. Translated, it gives CATNEGVGELFF.

The chain couples TRBV14 to TRBJ2-1; perhaps TRBD1 as D (5 bases). The CDR3 has 16 residues. V was shortened by 3 bases and J by 6 bases, with 18 bases between the two germline ends. Germline-derived CDR1 and CDR2 are SGHDN and FVKESK. CDR3 in DNA: TGTGCCAGCAGCCACCTCCAGGGATTTGTGGGCAATGAGCAGTTCTTC. Translating it yields CASSHLQGFVGNEQFF.

The chain recombines TRBV11-3 with TRBJ2-5; TRBD1 agrees at 7 bases. The germline V gene encodes CDR1 SGHNT and CDR2 YENEEA. The CDR3 runs 13 residues. The junction had 0 bases not matched to a gene; V was cut back by 4 bases and J by 1 base. The chain's CDR3 is CASSYRGQETQYF. In DNA form, the CDR3 reads TGTGCCAGCAGCTACAGGGGCCAAGAGACCCAGTACTTC.

The J gene is TRBJ2-7, the V gene TRBV5-1; 9 bases agree with TRBD1. The CDR3 contains 15 residues. V was pared by 1 base and J by 5 bases, with 7 bases of the junction left unmatched. The germline gives CDR1 SGHRS, CDR2 YFSETQ. CDR3 in amino acids: CASSLLVGQGHEQYF. The CDR3 nucleotides read TGCGCCAGCAGCTTGCTAGTGGGACAGGGCCACGAGCAGTACTTC. The full variable domain, rest sourced from reference TRBV5-1 and TRBJ2-7, is KAGVTQTPRYLIKTRGQQVTLSCSPISGHRSVSWYQQTPGQGLQFLFEYFSETQRNKGNFPGRFSGRQFSNSRSEMNVSTLELGDSALYLCASSLLVGQGHEQYFGPGTRLTVT.

The gene calls are TRBV10-2 and TRBJ2-7, with 11 bases identical to TRBD2. V lost 6 bases to trimming and J lost 2 bases; unmatched junction nucleotides: 3. CDR3 length: 14 residues. Germline V CDR1 and CDR2: WSHSY, SAAADI. The CDR3 loop reads CASSATSGAYEQYF. DNA of the CDR3: TGCGCCAGCAGCGCGACTAGCGGGGCCTACGAGCAGTACTTC.

This clone was recorded a few times. The chain is built from TRBV4-2 and TRBJ2-7, with D maybe TRBD2 (6 bases). The germline V and J ends were trimmed by 2 bases and 1 base, with 15 bases remaining between them. Germline CDR1 LGHNA, CDR2 YNFKEQ. The CDR3 is made up of 16 amino acids. The CDR3: CASSQSIADLSYEQYF. In DNA, the CDR3 is TGTGCCAGCAGCCAATCGATAGCGGACCTTTCCTACGAGCAGTACTTC.

The chain recombines TRBV4-1 with TRBJ1-4; 9 nucleotides line up with TRBD1. Looked up from germline, CDR1 is MGHRA and CDR2 is YSYEKL. The CDR3 is made up of 16 amino acids. V lost 0 bases to trimming and J lost 10 bases; unmatched junction nucleotides: 9. This CDR3 reads CASSQDPTGGLRKLFF. CDR3 coding DNA: TGCGCCAGCAGCCAAGACCCGACAGGGGGTCTCCGAAAACTGTTTTTT.